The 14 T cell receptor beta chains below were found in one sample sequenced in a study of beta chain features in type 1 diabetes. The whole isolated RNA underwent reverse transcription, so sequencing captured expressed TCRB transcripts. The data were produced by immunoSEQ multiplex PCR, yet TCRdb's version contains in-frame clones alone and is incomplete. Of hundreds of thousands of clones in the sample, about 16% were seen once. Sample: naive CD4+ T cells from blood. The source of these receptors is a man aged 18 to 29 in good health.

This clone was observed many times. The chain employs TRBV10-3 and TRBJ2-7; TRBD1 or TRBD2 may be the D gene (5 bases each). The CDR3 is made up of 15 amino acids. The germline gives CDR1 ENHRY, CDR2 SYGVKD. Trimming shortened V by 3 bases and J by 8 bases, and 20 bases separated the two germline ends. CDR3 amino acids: CAISEGSGTQPKQYF. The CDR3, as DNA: TGTGCCATCAGTGAAGGGTCCGGGACCCAGCCCAAGCAGTACTTC.

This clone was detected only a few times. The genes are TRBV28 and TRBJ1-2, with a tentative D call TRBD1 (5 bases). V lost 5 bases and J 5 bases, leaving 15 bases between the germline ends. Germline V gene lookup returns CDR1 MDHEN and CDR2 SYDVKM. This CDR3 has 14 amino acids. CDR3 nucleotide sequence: TGTGCCAGCAGTCCCCGTTGGGGGGGATATGGCTACACCTTC. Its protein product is CASSPRWGGYGYTF.

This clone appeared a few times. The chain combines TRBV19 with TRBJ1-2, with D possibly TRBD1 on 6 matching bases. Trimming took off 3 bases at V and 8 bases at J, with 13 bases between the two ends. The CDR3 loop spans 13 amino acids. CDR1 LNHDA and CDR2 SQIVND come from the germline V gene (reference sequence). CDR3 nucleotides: TGTGCCAGTAGTATCGGGCCCCAGGGGGGCTACACCTTC. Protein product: CASSIGPQGGYTF.

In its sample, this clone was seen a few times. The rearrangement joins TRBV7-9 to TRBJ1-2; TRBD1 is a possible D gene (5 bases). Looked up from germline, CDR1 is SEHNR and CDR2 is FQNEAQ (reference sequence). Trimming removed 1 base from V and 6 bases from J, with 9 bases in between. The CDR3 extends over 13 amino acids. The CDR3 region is CASSLVQEHGYTF. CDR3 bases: TGTGCCAGCAGCTTAGTACAGGAGCATGGCTACACCTTC. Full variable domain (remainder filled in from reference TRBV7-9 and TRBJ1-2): DTGVSQNPRHKITKRGQNVTFRCDPISEHNRLYWYRQTLGQGPEFLTYFQNEAQLEKSRLLSDRFSAERPKGSFSTLEIQRTEQGDSAMYLCASSLVQEHGYTFGSGTRLTVV.

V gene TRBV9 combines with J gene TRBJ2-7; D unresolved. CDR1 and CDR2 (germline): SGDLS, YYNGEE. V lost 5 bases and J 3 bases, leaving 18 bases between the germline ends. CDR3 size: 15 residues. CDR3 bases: TGTGCCAGCAGTCCAACCCTACGTCTTTACTACGAGCAGTACTTC. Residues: CASSPTLRLYYEQYF.

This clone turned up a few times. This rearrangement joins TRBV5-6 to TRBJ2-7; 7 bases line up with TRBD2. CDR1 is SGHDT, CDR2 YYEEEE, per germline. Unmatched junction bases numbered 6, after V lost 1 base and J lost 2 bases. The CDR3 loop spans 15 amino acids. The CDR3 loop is CASSLREGITYEQYF. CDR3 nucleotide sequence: TGTGCCAGCAGCTTGAGGGAGGGCATCACCTACGAGCAGTACTTC.

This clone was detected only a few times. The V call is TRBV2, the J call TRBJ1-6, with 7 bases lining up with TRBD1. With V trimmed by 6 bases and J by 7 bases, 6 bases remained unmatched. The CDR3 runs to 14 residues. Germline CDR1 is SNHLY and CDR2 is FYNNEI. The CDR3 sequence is CASSRTGRNSPLHF. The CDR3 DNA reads TGTGCCAGCAGCCGGACAGGTAGAAATTCACCCCTCCACTTT.

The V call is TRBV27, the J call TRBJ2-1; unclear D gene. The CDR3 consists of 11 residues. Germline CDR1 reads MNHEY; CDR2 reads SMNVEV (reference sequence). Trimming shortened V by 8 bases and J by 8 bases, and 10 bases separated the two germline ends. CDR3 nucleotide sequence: TGTGCCAGCCAGGAGCGCGATGAGCAGTTCTTC. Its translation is CASQERDEQFF.

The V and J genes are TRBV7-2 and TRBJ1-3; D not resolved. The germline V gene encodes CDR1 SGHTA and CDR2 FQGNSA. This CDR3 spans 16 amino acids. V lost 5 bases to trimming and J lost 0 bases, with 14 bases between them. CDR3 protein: CASSQKGSSSGNTIYF. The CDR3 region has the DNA TGTGCCAGCAGCCAAAAGGGATCCTCCTCTGGAAACACCATATATTTT.

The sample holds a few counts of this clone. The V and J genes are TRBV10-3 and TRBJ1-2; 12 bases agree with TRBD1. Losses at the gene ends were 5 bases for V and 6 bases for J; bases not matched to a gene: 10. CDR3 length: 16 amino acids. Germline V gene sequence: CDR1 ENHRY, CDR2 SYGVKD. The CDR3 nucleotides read TGTGCCATCAGTCGTTTTACCGGGACAGGGGGCGATGGCTACACCTTC. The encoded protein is CAISRFTGTGGDGYTF.

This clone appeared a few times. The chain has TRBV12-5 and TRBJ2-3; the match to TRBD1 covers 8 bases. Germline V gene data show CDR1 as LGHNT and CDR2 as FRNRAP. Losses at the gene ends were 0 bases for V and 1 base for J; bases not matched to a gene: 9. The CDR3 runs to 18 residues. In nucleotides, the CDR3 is TGTGCTAGTGGTTTGGTATTAAGTCGGACAGGGCGCACAGATACGCAGTATTTT. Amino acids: CASGLVLSRTGRTDTQYF.

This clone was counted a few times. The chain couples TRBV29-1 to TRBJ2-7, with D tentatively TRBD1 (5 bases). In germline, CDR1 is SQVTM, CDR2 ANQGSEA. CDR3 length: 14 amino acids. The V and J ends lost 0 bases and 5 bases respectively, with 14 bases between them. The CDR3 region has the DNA TGCAGCGTTGAAGATCTTCAGGGCGCCCACGAGCAGTACTTC. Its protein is CSVEDLQGAHEQYF.

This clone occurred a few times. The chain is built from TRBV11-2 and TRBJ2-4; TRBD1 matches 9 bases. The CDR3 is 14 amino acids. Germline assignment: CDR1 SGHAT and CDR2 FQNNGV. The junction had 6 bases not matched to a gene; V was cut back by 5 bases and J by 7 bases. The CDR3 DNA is TGTGCCAGCAGCACCGGACAGGGGACGAACATTCAGTACTTC. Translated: CASSTGQGTNIQYF. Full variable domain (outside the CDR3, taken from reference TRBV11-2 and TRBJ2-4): EAGVAQSPRYKIIEKRQSVAFWCNPISGHATLYWYQQILGQGPKLLIQFQNNGVVDDSQLPKDRFSAERLKGVDSTLKIQPAKLEDSAVYLCASSTGQGTNIQYFGAGTRLSVL.

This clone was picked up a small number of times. In DNA, the CDR3 is TGCGCCAGCAGCTTGGGAGGGCCCTGCACCTTC. Protein: CASSLGGPCTF. This chain joins TRBV5-1 and TRBJ1-2; D call uncertain. Per the germline V gene, CDR1 is SGHRS and CDR2 is YFSETQ. The V and J ends lost 0 bases and 13 bases respectively, with 10 bases between them. The CDR3 totals 11 residues.